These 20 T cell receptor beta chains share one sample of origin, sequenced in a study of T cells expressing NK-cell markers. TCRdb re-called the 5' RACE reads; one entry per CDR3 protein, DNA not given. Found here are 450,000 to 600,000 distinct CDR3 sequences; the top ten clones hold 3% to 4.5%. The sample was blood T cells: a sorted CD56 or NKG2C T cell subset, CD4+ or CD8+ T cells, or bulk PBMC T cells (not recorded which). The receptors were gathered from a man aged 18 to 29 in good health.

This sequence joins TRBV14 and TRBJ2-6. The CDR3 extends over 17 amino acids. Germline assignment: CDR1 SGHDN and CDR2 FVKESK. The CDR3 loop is CASSQLTGSSGANVLTF. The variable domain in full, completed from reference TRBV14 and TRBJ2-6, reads EAGVTQFPSHSVIEKGQTVTLRCDPISGHDNLYWYRRVMGKEIKFLLHFVKESKQDESGMPNNRFLAERTGGTYSTLKVQPAELEDSGVYFCASSQLTGSSGANVLTFGAGSRLTVL.

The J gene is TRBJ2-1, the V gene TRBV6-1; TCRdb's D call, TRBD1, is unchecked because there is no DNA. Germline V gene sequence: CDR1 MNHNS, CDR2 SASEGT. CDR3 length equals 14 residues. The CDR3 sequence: CASIGGTLSNEQFF.

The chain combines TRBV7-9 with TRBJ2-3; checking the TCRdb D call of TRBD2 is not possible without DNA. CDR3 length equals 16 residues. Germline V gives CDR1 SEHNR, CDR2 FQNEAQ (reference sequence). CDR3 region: CASSLVPAGFADTQYF.

CDR3 in amino acids: CSVTLGLAGGREQFF. The J gene is TRBJ2-1, the V gene TRBV29-1; absent DNA, TCRdb's TRBD2 call cannot be checked. Germline loops: CDR1 SQVTM, CDR2 ANQGSEA. This CDR3 is 15 amino acids long.

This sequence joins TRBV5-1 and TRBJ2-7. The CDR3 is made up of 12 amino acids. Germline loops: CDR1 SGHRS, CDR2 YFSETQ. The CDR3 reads CASGRYTYEQYF.

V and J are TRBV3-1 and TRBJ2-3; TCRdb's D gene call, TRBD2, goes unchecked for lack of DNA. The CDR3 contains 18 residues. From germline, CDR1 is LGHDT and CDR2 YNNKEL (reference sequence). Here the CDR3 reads CASSQVSRAGGPTDTQYF.

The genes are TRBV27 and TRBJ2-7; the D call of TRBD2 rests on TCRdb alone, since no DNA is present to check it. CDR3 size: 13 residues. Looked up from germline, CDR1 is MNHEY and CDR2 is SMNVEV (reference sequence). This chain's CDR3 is CASRSSGEYEQYF.

The CDR3: CSVEAIQQTQYF. V usage is TRBV29-1 and J usage is TRBJ2-5. The length of the CDR3 is 12 residues. CDR1 is SQVTM and CDR2 is ANQGSEA in the germline V gene.

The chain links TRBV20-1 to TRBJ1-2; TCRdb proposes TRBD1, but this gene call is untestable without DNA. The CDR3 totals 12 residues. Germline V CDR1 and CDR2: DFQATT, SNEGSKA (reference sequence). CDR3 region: CSAEDSDYGYTF.

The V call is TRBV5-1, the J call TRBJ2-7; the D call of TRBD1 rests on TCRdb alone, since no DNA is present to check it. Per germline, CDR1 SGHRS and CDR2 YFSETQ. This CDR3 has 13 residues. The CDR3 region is CASKQGASYEQYF.

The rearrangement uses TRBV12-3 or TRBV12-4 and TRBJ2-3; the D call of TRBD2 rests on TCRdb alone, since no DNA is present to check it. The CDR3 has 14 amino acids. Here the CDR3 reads CASSFRDFTDTQYF.

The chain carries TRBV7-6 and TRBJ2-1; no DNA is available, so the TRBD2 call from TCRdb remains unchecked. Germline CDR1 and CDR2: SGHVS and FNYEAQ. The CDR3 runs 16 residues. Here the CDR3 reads CASSLVSASGKNEQFF. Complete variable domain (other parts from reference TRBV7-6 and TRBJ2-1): GAGVSQSPRYKVTKRGQDVALRCDPISGHVSLYWYRQALGQGPEFLTYFNYEAQQDKSGLPNDRFSAERPEGSISTLTIQRTEQRDSAMYRCASSLVSASGKNEQFFGPGTRLTVL.

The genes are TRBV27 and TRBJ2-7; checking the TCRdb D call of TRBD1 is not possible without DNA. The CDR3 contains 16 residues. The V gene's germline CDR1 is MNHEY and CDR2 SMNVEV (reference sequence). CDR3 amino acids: CASSLRPQGVTYEQYF.

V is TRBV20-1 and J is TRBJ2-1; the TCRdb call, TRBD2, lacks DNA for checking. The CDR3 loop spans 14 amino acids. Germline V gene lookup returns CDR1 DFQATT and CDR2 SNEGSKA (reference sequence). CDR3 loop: CSAGSGRFYNEQFF.

This CDR3 reads CASSNPTTLRVDEQFF. V is TRBV5-1 and J is TRBJ2-1; the TRBD1 assignment by TCRdb is unverifiable without DNA. The CDR3 sequence is 16 residues long. Germline V gene lookup returns CDR1 SGHRS and CDR2 YFSETQ.

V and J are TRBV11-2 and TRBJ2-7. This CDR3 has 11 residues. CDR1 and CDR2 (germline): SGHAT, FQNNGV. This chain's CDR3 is CASSWLSEQYF.

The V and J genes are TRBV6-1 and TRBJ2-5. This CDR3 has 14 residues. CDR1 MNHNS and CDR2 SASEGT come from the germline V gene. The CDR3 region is CASSELFRQETQYF.

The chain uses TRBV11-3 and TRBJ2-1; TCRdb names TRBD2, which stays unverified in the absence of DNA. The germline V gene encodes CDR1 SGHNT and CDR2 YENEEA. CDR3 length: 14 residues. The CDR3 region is CASSPPGLANEQFF.

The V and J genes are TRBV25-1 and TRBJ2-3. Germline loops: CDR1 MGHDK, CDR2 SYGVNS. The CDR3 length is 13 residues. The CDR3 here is CASSELEGDTQYF.

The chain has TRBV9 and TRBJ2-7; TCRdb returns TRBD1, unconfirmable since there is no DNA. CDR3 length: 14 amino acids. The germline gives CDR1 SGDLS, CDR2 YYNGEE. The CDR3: CASSVTGQPAEQYF. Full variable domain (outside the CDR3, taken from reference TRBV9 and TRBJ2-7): DSGVTQTPKHLITATGQRVTLRCSPRSGDLSVYWYQQSLDQGLQFLIQYYNGEERAKGNILERFSAQQFPDLHSELNLSSLELGDSALYFCASSVTGQPAEQYFGPGTRLTVT.